The T cell receptor (beta chain) described here comes from a study of cytomegalovirus exposure and HLA in healthy donors. Study-wide results and caveats: Both high specificity and high sensitivity reportedly marked the classifier's diagnosis of cytomegalovirus status. The investigators catalogued 150 to 200 TCR beta chains as cytomegalovirus-associated.

V shed 3 bases and J shed 3 bases, with 9 bases lying between them. CDR3 size: 14 residues. The V gene's germline CDR1 is LNHDA and CDR2 SQIVND (reference sequence). TCRdb's copy holds only in-frame clones and misses some; the assay was immunoSEQ multiplex PCR. The sample has some 100,000 clones, more than 75% seen once; the top ten hold around 5%. Concerning this clone: The antigen is unknown.

The receptor's source is a man younger than 35 in good health and CMV-seronegative. This rearrangement joins TRBV19 to TRBJ1-5, with D perhaps matching TRBD1 (6 bases). The sequenced sample was PBMCs. The CDR3 nucleotides read TGTGCCAGTAGTATCCAGGGGCCCAATCAGCCCCAGCATTTT. Amino acid sequence: CASSIQGPNQPQHF.